This paragraph reports one T cell receptor beta chain. The antigen is unknown. Other nucleotide sequences in the sample specify the same CDR3. The naive CD8 subset, CD45RO-negative cells positively selected for CCR7, excluded terminally differentiated effector memory CD45RA+ cells. The CDR3 runs 13 residues. The ends were cut back, 0 bases at V and 1 base at J, with 0 bases in the middle. From germline, CDR1 is MNHNY and CDR2 SVGAGI (reference sequence). This sample is part of a study of shared clonotypes between healthy human individuals. In the study overall: Three plates each covered CD4 naive and memory; CD8 naive two, CD8 memory one.

Study results and caveats: How much donors shared clonotypes was expected to be affected by sequencing depth.

Sequencing used immunoSEQ multiplex PCR; TCRdb keeps in-frame clones, though not all of them. This sample yields about 600,000 clones, of which about 95% are seen a single time; less than 0.13% belongs to the top ten. The rearrangement links TRBV6-6 to TRBJ2-2, with no clear D. Source material: naive CD8+ T cells sorted from blood. The clonotype originates from a woman in her thirties in good health. Here the CDR3 DNA reads TGTGCCAGCAGTTACTCGAACACCGGGGAGCTGTTTTTT. Protein sequence: CASSYSNTGELFF.